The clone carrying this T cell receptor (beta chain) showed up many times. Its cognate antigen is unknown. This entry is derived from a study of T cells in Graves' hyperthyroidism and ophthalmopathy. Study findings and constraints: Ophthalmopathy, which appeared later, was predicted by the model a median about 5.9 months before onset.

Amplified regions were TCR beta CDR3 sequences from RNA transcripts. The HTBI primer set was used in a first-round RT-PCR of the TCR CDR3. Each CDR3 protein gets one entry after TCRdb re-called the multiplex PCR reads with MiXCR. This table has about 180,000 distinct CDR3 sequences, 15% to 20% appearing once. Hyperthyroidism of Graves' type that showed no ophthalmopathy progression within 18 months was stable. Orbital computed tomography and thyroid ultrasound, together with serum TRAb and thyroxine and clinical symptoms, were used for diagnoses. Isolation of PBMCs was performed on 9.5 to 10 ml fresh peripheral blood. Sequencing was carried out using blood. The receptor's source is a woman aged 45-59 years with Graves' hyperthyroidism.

CDR3 loop: CASSSQGLGANVLTF. CDR3 in DNA: TGTGCCAGCAGTTCACAGGGCCTGGGGGCCAACGTCCTGACTTTC. The chain combines TRBV2 with TRBJ2-6; perhaps TRBD1 as D (6 bases). The CDR3 runs to 15 residues. Trimming removed 5 bases from V and 4 bases from J, with 12 bases in between. The germline V gene has CDR1 SNHLY and CDR2 FYNNEI.